This TCR beta chain was observed in a study of cytomegalovirus exposure and HLA in healthy donors. The PCR used 60 Vbeta and 13 Jbeta primers. Here immunoSEQ multiplex PCR was the method, and the copy in TCRdb shows in-frame clones only, minus some. This table has about 160,000 clones, 82% appearing once. V shed 8 bases and J 4 bases; nucleotides not matched to a gene: 10. The V gene's germline CDR1 is SNHLY and CDR2 FYNNEI. The CDR3 is 15 residues long. The genes are TRBV2 and TRBJ2-2; 7 bases are a match to TRBD2. The sequenced sample consisted of PBMCs. The receptor comes from a girl aged 10-17 years in good health and CMV-seropositive. In DNA, the CDR3 is TGTGCCAGCTCAAATGGGGGGGAACGCACCGGGGAGCTGTTTTTT. The encoded protein is CASSNGGERTGELFF.